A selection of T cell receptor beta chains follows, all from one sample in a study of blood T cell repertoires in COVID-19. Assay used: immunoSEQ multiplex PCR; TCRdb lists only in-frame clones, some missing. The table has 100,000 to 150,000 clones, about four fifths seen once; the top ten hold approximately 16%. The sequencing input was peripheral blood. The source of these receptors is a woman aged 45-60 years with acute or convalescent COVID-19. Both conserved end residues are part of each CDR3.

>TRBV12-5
CASGQKGRYEQYF
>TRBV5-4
CASSLVGDEKLFF
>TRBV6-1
CASSENQFNYGYTF
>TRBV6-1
CASSESQVRGQPQHF
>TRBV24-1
CATMNDRGTEAFF
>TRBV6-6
CASSSPGEPNEKLFF
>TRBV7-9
CASSPKGQGEQFF
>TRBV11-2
CATQPTSLHNEQFF
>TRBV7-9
CASNVGGENTEAFF
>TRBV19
CASSIRPGGSADTQYF
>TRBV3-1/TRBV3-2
CASSHTGPDTQYF
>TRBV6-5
CASSQGQIYEQYF
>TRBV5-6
CASSLTGVSYGYTF
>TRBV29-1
CSICYWTSGASYEQYF
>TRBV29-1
CSAHILNTGELFF
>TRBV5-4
CASTPPKGLAGDNTGELFF
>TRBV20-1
CSAGGTGTYGYTF
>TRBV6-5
CASSSTVYGYTF
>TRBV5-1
CASSSRTGNFYNEQFF
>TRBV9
CASSKGLAGADTQYF
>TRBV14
CASSQKKRPGTDGYTF
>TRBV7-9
CASSSSGGGANYEQYF
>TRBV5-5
CASSLGSGGDEKLFF
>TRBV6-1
CASSEGQGGAPLHF
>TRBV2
CASSRVVSSTDTQYF
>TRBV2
CAGLRAPIGTDTQYF
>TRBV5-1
CASSVGLVLFEQFF
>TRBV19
CASSASGAGHLDEQYF
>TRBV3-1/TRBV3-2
CASSLPDRGETEAFF
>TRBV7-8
CASTLLPGGEQYF
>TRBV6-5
CASSQQGHTDTQYF
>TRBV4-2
CASSHGRNTEAFF
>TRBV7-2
CASRQGTGPYGYTF
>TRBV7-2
CASSWAKRGGVGDTQYF
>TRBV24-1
CATQPRSGSPLHF
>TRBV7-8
CASSLAGAVYNEQFF
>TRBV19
CASSTSTGFRNTIYF
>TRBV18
CASSPAGTLTSTDTQYF
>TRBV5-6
CASSRGGQGSEKLFF
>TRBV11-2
CASSLWDRVNTEAFF
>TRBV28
CASSQGDSGNTIYF
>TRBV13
CASSLRTVGQYF
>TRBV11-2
CASDRGNEQFF
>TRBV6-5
CASSYMQGNMNTEAFF
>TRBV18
CASSPLAGGQGFPGEQYF
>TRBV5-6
CASSSIHGQEGKRDTQYF
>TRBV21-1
CASSKCRTGLRPQHF
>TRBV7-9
CASSPTATGELFF
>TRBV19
CASSMGTGTSTDTQYF
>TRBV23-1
CASSLGLAGLYEQFF
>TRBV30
CAWTPGQGGNQPQHF
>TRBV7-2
CASSLLRVNSPLHF
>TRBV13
CASSLGRLTGPVSGNTIYF
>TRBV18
CASSPRRSLGGNDEQFF
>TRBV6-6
CASSLGQGPPGRNDSGNTIYF
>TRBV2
CASSELGRARGYTF
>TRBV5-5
CASSSGLAGGLQFF
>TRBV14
CASSQASPRVETQYF
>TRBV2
CASSYRVGNEKLFF